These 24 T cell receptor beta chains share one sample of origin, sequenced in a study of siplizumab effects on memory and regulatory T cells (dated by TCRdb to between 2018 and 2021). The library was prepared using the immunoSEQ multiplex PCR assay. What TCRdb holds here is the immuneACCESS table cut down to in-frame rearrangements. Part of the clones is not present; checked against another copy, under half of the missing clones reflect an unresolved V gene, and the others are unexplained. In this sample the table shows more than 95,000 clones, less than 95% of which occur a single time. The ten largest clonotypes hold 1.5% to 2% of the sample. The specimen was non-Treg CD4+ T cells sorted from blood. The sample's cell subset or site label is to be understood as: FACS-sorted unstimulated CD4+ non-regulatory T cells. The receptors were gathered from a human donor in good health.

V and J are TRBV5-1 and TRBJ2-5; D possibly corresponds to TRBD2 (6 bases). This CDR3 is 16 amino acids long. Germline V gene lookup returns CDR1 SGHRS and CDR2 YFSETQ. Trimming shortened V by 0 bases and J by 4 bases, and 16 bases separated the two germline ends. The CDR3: CASSLVPAGRGETQYF. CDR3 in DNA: TGCGCCAGCAGCTTGGTCCCAGCGGGTAGGGGAGAGACCCAGTACTTC. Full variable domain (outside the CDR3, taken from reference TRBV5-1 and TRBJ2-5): KAGVTQTPRYLIKTRGQQVTLSCSPISGHRSVSWYQQTPGQGLQFLFEYFSETQRNKGNFPGRFSGRQFSNSRSEMNVSTLELGDSALYLCASSLVPAGRGETQYFGPGTRLLVL.

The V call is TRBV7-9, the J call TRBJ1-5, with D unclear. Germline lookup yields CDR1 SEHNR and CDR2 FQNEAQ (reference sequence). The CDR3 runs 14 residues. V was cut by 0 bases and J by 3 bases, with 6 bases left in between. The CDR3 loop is CASSLADFNQPQHF. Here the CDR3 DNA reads TGTGCCAGCAGCTTAGCTGATTTCAATCAGCCCCAGCATTTT. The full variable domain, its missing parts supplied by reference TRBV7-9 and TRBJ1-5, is DTGVSQNPRHKITKRGQNVTFRCDPISEHNRLYWYRQTLGQGPEFLTYFQNEAQLEKSRLLSDRFSAERPKGSFSTLEIQRTEQGDSAMYLCASSLADFNQPQHFGDGTRLSIL.

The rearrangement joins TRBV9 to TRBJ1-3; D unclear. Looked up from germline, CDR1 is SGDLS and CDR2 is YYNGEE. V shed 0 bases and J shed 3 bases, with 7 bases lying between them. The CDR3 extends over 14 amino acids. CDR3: CASSVDGDGNTIYF. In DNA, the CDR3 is TGTGCCAGCAGCGTAGATGGTGATGGAAACACCATATATTTT. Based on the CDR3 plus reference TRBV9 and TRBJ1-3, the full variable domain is DSGVTQTPKHLITATGQRVTLRCSPRSGDLSVYWYQQSLDQGLQFLIQYYNGEERAKGNILERFSAQQFPDLHSELNLSSLELGDSALYFCASSVDGDGNTIYFGEGSWLTVV.

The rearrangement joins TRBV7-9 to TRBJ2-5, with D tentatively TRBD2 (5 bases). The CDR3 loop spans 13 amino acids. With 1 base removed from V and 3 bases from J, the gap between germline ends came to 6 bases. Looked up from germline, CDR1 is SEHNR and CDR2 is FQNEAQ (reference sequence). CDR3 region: CASSLDGKETQYF. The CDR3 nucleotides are TGTGCCAGCAGCTTAGACGGGAAAGAGACCCAGTACTTC.

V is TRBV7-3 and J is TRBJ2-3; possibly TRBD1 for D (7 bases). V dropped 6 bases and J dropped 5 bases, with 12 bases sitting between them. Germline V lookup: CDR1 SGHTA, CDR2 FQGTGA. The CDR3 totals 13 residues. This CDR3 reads CASRFQGGDTQYF. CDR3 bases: TGTGCCAGCAGGTTCCAGGGGGGAGATACGCAGTATTTT.

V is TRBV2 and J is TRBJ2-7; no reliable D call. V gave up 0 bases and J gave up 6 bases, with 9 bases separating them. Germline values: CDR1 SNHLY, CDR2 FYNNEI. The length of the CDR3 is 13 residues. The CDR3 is CASSEAGSGEQYF. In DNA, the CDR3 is TGTGCCAGCAGTGAAGCGGGGTCTGGCGAGCAGTACTTC.

CDR3 DNA sequence: TGTGCCAGCAGCTTAGCCCCCTGGGGGCAGACTAATGAAAAACTGTTTTTT. Translated, it gives CASSLAPWGQTNEKLFF. V usage is TRBV7-9 and J usage is TRBJ1-4; possibly TRBD1 for D (6 bases). This CDR3 contains 17 residues. Germline V CDR1 and CDR2: SEHNR, FQNEAQ (reference sequence). V lost 0 bases, J lost 2 bases, and 13 bases lay in between.

In DNA form, the CDR3 reads TGCGCCAGCAGCTTAAACAGGGAGCAAGAGACCCAGTACTTC. Its translation: CASSLNREQETQYF. The gene calls are TRBV5-1 and TRBJ2-5, with D tentatively TRBD1 (6 bases). Looked up from germline, CDR1 is SGHRS and CDR2 is YFSETQ. Trimming took off 2 bases at V and 2 bases at J, with 10 bases between the two ends. This CDR3 region has 14 residues. The full variable domain, its missing parts supplied by reference TRBV5-1 and TRBJ2-5, is KAGVTQTPRYLIKTRGQQVTLSCSPISGHRSVSWYQQTPGQGLQFLFEYFSETQRNKGNFPGRFSGRQFSNSRSEMNVSTLELGDSALYLCASSLNREQETQYFGPGTRLLVL.

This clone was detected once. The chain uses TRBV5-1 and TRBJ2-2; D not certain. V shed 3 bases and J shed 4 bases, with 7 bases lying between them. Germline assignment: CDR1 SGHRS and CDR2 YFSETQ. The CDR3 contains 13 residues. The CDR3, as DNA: TGCGCCAGCAGCTCCGGAAGCACCGGGGAGCTGTTTTTT. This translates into CASSSGSTGELFF.

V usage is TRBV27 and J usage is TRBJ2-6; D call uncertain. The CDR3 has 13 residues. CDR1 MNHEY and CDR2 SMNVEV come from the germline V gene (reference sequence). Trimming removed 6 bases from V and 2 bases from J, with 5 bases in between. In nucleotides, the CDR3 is TGTGCCAGCAGGGTTACTGGGGCCAACGTCCTGACTTTC. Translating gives CASRVTGANVLTF.

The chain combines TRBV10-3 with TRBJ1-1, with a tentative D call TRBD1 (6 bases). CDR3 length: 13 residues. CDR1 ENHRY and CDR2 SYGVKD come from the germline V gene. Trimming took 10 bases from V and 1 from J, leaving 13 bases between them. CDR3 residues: CATLGTTNTEAFF. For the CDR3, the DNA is TGTGCCACACTCGGGACAACGAACACTGAAGCTTTCTTT.

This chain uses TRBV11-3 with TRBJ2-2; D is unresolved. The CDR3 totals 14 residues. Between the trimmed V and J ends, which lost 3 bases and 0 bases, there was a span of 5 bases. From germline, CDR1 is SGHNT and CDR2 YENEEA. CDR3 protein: CASSFTPNTGELFF. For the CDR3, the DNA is TGTGCCAGCAGCTTTACACCGAACACCGGGGAGCTGTTTTTT.

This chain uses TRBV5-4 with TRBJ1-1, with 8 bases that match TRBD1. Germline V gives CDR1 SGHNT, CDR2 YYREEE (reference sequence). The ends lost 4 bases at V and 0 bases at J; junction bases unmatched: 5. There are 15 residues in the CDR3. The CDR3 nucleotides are TGTGCCAGCAGCCCCAGACAGGGGATGAACACTGAAGCTTTCTTT. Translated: CASSPRQGMNTEAFF. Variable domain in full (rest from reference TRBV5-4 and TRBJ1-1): ETGVTQSPTHLIKTRGQQVTLRCSSQSGHNTVSWYQQALGQGPQFIFQYYREEENGRGNFPPRFSGLQFPNYSSELNVNALELDDSALYLCASSPRQGMNTEAFFGQGTRLTVV.

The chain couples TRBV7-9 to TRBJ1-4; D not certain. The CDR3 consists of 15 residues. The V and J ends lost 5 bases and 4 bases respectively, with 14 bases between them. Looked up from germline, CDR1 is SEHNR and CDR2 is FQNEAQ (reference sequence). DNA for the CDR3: TGTGCCAGCAGCCTACCAACGGGGTTTAATGAAAAACTGTTTTTT. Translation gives CASSLPTGFNEKLFF.

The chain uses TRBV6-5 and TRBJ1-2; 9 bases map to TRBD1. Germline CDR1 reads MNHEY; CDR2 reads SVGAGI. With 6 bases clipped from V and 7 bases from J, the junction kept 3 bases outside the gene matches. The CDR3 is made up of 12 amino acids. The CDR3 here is CASSRDRVGYTF. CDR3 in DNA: TGTGCCAGCAGCCGGGACAGGGTTGGCTACACCTTC.

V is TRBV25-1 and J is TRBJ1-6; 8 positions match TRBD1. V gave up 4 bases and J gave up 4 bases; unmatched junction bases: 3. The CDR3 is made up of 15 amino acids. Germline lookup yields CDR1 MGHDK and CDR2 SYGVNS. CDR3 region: CASSGRQGYNSPLHF. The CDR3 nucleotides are TGTGCCAGCAGTGGACGACAGGGGTATAATTCACCCCTCCACTTT.

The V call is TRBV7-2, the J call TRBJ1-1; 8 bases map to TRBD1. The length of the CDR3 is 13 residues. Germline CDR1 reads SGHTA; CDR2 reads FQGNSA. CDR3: CAKIVQGGTEAFF. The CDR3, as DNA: TGTGCAAAGATAGTACAGGGGGGGACTGAAGCTTTCTTT.

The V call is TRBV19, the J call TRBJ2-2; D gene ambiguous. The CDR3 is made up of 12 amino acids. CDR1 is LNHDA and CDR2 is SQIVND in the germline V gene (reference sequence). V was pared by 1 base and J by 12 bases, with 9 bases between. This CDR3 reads CASSIVSWKLFF. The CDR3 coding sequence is TGTGCCAGTAGTATAGTCTCTTGGAAGCTGTTTTTT.

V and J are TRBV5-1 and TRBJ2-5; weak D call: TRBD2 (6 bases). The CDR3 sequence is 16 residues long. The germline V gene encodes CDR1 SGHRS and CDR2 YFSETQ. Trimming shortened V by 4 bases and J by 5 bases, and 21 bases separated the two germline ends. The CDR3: CASSPGGVAGRETQYF. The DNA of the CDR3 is TGCGCCAGCAGCCCTGGAGGGGTAGCTGGGAGGGAGACCCAGTACTTC.

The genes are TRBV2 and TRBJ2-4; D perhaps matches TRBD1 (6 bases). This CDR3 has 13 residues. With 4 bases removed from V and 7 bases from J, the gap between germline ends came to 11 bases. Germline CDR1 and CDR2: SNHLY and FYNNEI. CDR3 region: CASSGSQGNIQYF. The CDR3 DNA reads TGTGCCAGCAGTGGTTCACAGGGTAACATTCAGTACTTC. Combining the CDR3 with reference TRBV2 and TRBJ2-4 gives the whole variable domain EPEVTQTPSHQVTQMGQEVILRCVPISNHLYFYWYRQILGQKVEFLVSFYNNEISEKSEIFDDQFSVERPDGSNFTLKIRSTKLEDSAMYFCASSGSQGNIQYFGAGTRLSVL.

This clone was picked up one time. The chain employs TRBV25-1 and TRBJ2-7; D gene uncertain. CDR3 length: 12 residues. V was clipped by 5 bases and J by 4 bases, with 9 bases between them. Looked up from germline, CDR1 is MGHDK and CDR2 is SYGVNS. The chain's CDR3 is CASSLDNYEQYF. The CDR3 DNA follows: TGTGCCAGCAGTCTCGATAATTACGAGCAGTACTTC.

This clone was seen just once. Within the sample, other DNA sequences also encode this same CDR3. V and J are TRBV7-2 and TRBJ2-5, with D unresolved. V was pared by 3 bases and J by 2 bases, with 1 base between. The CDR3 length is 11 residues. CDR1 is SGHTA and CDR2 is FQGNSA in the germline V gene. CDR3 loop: CASSFQETQYF. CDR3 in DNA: TGTGCCAGCAGCTTTCAAGAGACCCAGTACTTC. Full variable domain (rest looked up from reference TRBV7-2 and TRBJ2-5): GAGVSQSPSNKVTEKGKDVELRCDPISGHTALYWYRQSLGQGLEFLIYFQGNSAPDKSGLPSDRFSAERTGGSVSTLTIQRTQQEDSAVYLCASSFQETQYFGPGTRLLVL.

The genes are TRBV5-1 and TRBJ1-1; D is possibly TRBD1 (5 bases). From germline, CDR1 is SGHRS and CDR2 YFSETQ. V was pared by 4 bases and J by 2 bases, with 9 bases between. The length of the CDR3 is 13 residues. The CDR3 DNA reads TGCGCCAGCAGCGAGCAGGGAAACACTGAAGCTTTCTTT. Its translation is CASSEQGNTEAFF.

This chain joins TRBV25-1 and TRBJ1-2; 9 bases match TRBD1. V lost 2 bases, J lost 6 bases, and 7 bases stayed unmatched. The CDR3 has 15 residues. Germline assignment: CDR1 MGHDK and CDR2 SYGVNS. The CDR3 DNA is TGTGCCAGCAGTGAACGGGACAGGGTTATGGATGGCTACACCTTC. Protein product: CASSERDRVMDGYTF.